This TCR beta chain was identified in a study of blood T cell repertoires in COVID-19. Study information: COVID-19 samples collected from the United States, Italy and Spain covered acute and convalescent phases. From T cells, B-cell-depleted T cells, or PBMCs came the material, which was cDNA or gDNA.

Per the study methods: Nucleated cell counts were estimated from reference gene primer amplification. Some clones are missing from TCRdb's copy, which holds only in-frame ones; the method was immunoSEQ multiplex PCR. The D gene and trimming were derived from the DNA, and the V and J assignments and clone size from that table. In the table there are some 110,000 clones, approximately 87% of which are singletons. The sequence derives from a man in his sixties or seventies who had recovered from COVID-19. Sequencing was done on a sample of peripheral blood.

Written as DNA, the CDR3 is TGTGCCAGCAGCCCCGGACTAGCGGATTACGAGCAGTACTTC. This gives the protein CASSPGLADYEQYF. This chain joins TRBV7-9 and TRBJ2-7; TRBD2 matches 10 bases. Germline V gene sequence: CDR1 SEHNR, CDR2 FQNEAQ (reference sequence). J lost 4 bases, V lost 5 bases, and 5 bases had no gene match. This CDR3 has 14 residues. Together with reference TRBV7-9 and TRBJ2-7, the CDR3 gives the full variable domain: DTGVSQNPRHKITKRGQNVTFRCDPISEHNRLYWYRQTLGQGPEFLTYFQNEAQLEKSRLLSDRFSAERPKGSFSTLEIQRTEQGDSAMYLCASSPGLADYEQYFGPGTRLTVT.